The 24 T cell receptor beta chains given below trace back to one sample, sequenced in a study of blood T cell repertoires in COVID-19 (TCRdb year 2020). Libraries were built with the immunoSEQ multiplex PCR assay. TCRdb retrieved this table from immuneACCESS and kept in-frame rearrangements only. Not all clones are present; in checked studies, unresolved V genes account for under half, and no reason is known for the remainder. This sample is represented by 250,000 to 300,000 clones; approximately 86% of them were singletons. The ten top clones hold 3.6% of the sample. Source material: peripheral blood. All receptors come from a young man with active or convalescent COVID-19.

The chain carries TRBV7-9 and TRBJ1-3; perhaps TRBD1 as D (5 bases). Trimming took off 5 bases at V and 1 base at J, with 12 bases between the two ends. Germline values: CDR1 SEHNR, CDR2 FQNEAQ (reference sequence). This CDR3 region has 15 residues. CDR3 protein: CASSPGDLSGNTIYF. In DNA form, the CDR3 reads TGTGCCAGCAGCCCTGGGGACTTATCTGGAAACACCATATATTTT.

The chain joins TRBV27 to TRBJ2-5; D uncertain. The CDR3 length is 13 residues. The V gene lost 8 bases and the J gene lost 8 bases, with 18 bases spanning the gap. Germline CDR1 reads MNHEY; CDR2 reads SMNVEV (reference sequence). CDR3 sequence (DNA): TGTGCCAGCTCGGAGATACCCCGAGAAACCCAGTACTTC. Translated, it gives CASSEIPRETQYF.

This clone was seen a single time. This chain uses TRBV3-1 (or the pseudogene TRBV3-2) with TRBJ2-1; D is perhaps TRBD2 (5 bases). Trimming cost V 0 bases and J 0 bases, with 12 bases left between them. The germline CDR1 and CDR2 sequences are LGHDT and YNNKEL (reference sequence). This CDR3 is built from 17 residues. CDR3 in DNA: TGTGCCAGCAGCCAAGATTTTTTAGGAGGCTCCTACAATGAGCAGTTCTTC. Translated, it gives CASSQDFLGGSYNEQFF.

The rearrangement uses TRBV18 and TRBJ2-6; 8 bases agree with TRBD1. Looked up from germline, CDR1 is KGHSH and CDR2 is LQKENI. Germline trimming cut 7 bases from V and 0 bases from J; bases unmatched to any gene: 2. The CDR3 consists of 15 residues. The CDR3 here is CASYRGASGANVLTF. In nucleotides, the CDR3 is TGTGCCAGCTACAGGGGGGCCTCTGGGGCCAACGTCCTGACTTTC. The variable domain in full, completed from reference TRBV18 and TRBJ2-6, reads NAGVMQNPRHLVRRRGQEARLRCSPMKGHSHVYWYRQLPEEGLKFMVYLQKENIIDESGMPKERFSAEFPKEGPSILRIQQVVRGDSAAYFCASYRGASGANVLTFGAGSRLTVL.

J is TRBJ2-7 and V is TRBV3-1 (or the pseudogene TRBV3-2), with TRBD2 as a possible D gene (6 bases). Germline CDR1 and CDR2: LGHDT and YNNKEL (reference sequence). V lost 1 base and J lost 0, with 7 bases in between. The CDR3 is 14 residues long. The CDR3 coding sequence is TGTGCCAGCAGCCAAGGACTAGGCTCCTACGAGCAGTACTTC. Amino acid sequence: CASSQGLGSYEQYF.

The CDR3 loop reads CASSPPLEGGDRYTF. DNA for the CDR3: TGTGCCAGCAGCCCACCCCTCGAGGGGGGGGATCGCTACACCTTC. The V gene is TRBV9, the J gene TRBJ1-2, with TRBD1 as a possible D gene (6 bases). Per germline, CDR1 SGDLS and CDR2 YYNGEE. Between the trimmed V and J ends, which lost 4 bases and 9 bases, there was a span of 22 bases. This CDR3 contains 15 residues.

V usage is TRBV18 and J usage is TRBJ2-3, with 11 bases aligning to TRBD2. J was trimmed by 0 bases and V by 0 bases; bases with no gene match: 2. Germline V gene lookup returns CDR1 KGHSH and CDR2 LQKENI. CDR3 length equals 17 residues. The CDR3 is CASSPPGTSGSTDTQYF. The CDR3 nucleotides are TGTGCCAGCTCACCACCGGGGACTAGCGGTAGCACAGATACGCAGTATTTT.

CDR3 residues: CASSRLREGRGYTF. The DNA for the CDR3 is TGTGCCAGCAGCCGCCTACGGGAGGGGCGAGGCTACACCTTC. The chain links TRBV3-1 (or the pseudogene TRBV3-2) to TRBJ1-2, with D possibly being TRBD1 (5 bases). Deletions cut 4 bases from V and 8 bases from J, with 17 bases between. The CDR3 extends over 14 amino acids. Looked up from germline, CDR1 is LGHDT and CDR2 is YNNKEL (reference sequence).

V is TRBV28 and J is TRBJ2-7, with 8 bases lining up with TRBD2. There are 19 residues in the CDR3. CDR1 and CDR2 (germline): MDHEN, SYDVKM. V lost 5 bases, J lost 6 bases, and 24 bases stayed unmatched. The CDR3 DNA is TGTGCCAGCAGTCCGTTCAAAGTCGGGAGGGCCGTTGTCAGAGGCGAGCAGTACTTC. It yields the protein CASSPFKVGRAVVRGEQYF.

This sequence joins TRBV28 and TRBJ1-2; TRBD1 might be the D (5 bases). This CDR3 has 14 amino acids. Germline CDR1 and CDR2: MDHEN and SYDVKM. Trimming took off 4 bases at V and 8 bases at J, with 17 bases between the two ends. This chain's CDR3 is CASSSLTGSGGYTF. For the CDR3, the DNA is TGTGCCAGCAGTTCATTAACAGGCAGTGGCGGCTACACCTTC.

The genes are TRBV7-9 and TRBJ1-1, with D uncertain. Per the germline V gene, CDR1 is SEHNR and CDR2 is FQNEAQ (reference sequence). V lost 8 bases, J lost 3 bases, and 19 bases lay in between. The CDR3 contains 15 residues. The CDR3 sequence: CASVPSSNMDTEAFF. As DNA, the CDR3 is TGTGCCAGCGTTCCTTCAAGTAACATGGACACTGAAGCTTTCTTT.

Points on this clone: The sample holds other DNA sequences that translate to the same CDR3. This chain connects TRBV24-1 to TRBJ2-2; TRBD2 matches 11 bases. CDR1 and CDR2 from the germline V gene are KGHDR and SFDVKD. The ends lost 7 bases at V and 1 base at J; junction bases unmatched: 4. The CDR3 runs 16 residues. CDR3 sequence reads: CATSGGLAENTGELFF. CDR3 nucleotide sequence: TGTGCCACCAGCGGGGGACTAGCGGAGAACACCGGGGAGCTGTTTTTT.

The chain has TRBV11-3 and TRBJ1-3; D is unresolved. The CDR3 contains 15 residues. Germline V gene data show CDR1 as SGHNT and CDR2 as YENEEA. V lost 2 bases and J 0 bases, leaving 8 bases between the germline ends. CDR3 DNA: TGTGCCAGCAGCTTAACATCGGGCTCTGGAAACACCATATATTTT. Encoded protein: CASSLTSGSGNTIYF.

This clone was observed a few times. This chain uses TRBV4-2 with TRBJ1-5; D is possibly TRBD1 (5 bases). Germline CDR1 reads LGHNA; CDR2 reads YNFKEQ. The CDR3 has 16 residues. The V end lost 1 base, the J end lost 0 bases, and 10 bases lay between the germline ends. This chain's CDR3 is CASSQVSGGSNQPQHF. The CDR3 DNA sequence: TGTGCCAGCAGCCAAGTTTCGGGGGGTAGCAATCAGCCCCAGCATTTT.

V is TRBV2 and J is TRBJ1-5; 7 bases are a match to TRBD1. The CDR3 is 16 residues long. With V trimmed by 4 bases and J by 1 base, 7 bases remained unmatched. Germline V gene sequence: CDR1 SNHLY, CDR2 FYNNEI. DNA of the CDR3: TGTGCCAGCAGTGGACAGGGAGGACGGAGCAATCAGCCCCAGCATTTT. Translation gives CASSGQGGRSNQPQHF.

The chain has TRBV19 and TRBJ1-5, with D possibly TRBD1 on 5 matching bases. With 6 bases removed from V and 3 bases from J, the gap between germline ends came to 9 bases. Germline-derived CDR1 and CDR2 are LNHDA and SQIVND (reference sequence). This CDR3 spans 13 amino acids. CDR3 region: CASRGASNQPQHF. CDR3 coding DNA: TGTGCCAGTAGAGGGGCTTCCAATCAGCCCCAGCATTTT.

This sequence joins TRBV27 and TRBJ2-7; the match to TRBD1 covers 10 bases. Germline V gene sequence: CDR1 MNHEY, CDR2 SMNVEV (reference sequence). After removal of 8 bases from V and 7 bases from J, the junction contained 14 bases not matched to a gene. The CDR3 is made up of 15 amino acids. For the CDR3, the DNA is TGTGCCAGCCGCGTTCGGGGACAGGGGTTAGGTGAGCAGTACTTC. Encoded protein: CASRVRGQGLGEQYF.

V is TRBV7-2 and J is TRBJ2-4, with D perhaps matching TRBD2 (5 bases). The V end lost 2 bases, the J end lost 9 bases, and 17 bases lay between the germline ends. Germline V gives CDR1 SGHTA, CDR2 FQGNSA. The CDR3 is made up of 15 amino acids. CDR3 residues: CASSLSSESGGIQYF. In DNA, the CDR3 is TGTGCCAGCAGCTTATCTTCCGAGAGCGGCGGCATTCAGTACTTC.

The chain links TRBV18 to TRBJ2-5; no reliable D call. Germline V gene lookup returns CDR1 KGHSH and CDR2 LQKENI. Trimming pared 3 bases from V and 0 bases from J, leaving 5 bases between. The CDR3 totals 13 residues. The CDR3 sequence is CASSPPYQETQYF. In nucleotides, the CDR3 is TGTGCCAGCTCACCCCCCTACCAAGAGACCCAGTACTTC.

This rearrangement joins TRBV6-4 to TRBJ2-1, with 14 bases matching TRBD2. Unmatched junction bases numbered 6, after V lost 6 bases and J lost 8 bases. CDR1 and CDR2 (germline): MRHNA, SNTAGT. The CDR3 sequence is 15 residues long. CDR3 protein: CASSAGTSGSDEQFF. The CDR3 DNA reads as TGTGCCAGCAGCGCCGGGACTAGCGGGAGCGATGAGCAGTTCTTC.

This clone has a handful of counts. This chain links TRBV4-2 with TRBJ1-3, with D unresolved. The CDR3 sequence is 14 residues long. Germline CDR1 and CDR2: LGHNA and YNFKEQ. Trimming removed 4 bases at V and 0 bases at J, with 7 bases between. CDR3 loop: CASSPVGSGNTIYF. The CDR3 coding sequence is TGTGCCAGCAGCCCGGTCGGCTCTGGAAACACCATATATTTT.

This chain uses TRBV5-1 with TRBJ1-2, with a tentative D call TRBD1 (6 bases). The CDR3 is 14 amino acids. V dropped 5 bases and J dropped 7 bases, with 18 bases sitting between them. Germline values: CDR1 SGHRS, CDR2 YFSETQ. The CDR3 bases are TGCGCCAGCAGGGGCGGGCAGGGGAGAGTTGGCTACACCTTC. Its protein is CASRGGQGRVGYTF.

This chain joins TRBV19 and TRBJ1-4, with 12 positions matching TRBD1. CDR3 length: 17 residues. Germline CDR1 reads LNHDA; CDR2 reads SQIVND (reference sequence). Trimming at V came to 4 bases and at J to 4 bases, leaving 7 bases not matched to a gene. The CDR3 reads CASSTGTGGYFNEKLFF. The CDR3 DNA sequence: TGTGCCAGTAGTACCGGGACAGGGGGCTATTTTAATGAAAAACTGTTTTTT.

This clone appeared a few times. The V call is TRBV19, the J call TRBJ2-7; 11 bases match TRBD2. The junction had 8 bases not matched to a gene; V was cut back by 4 bases and J by 3 bases. The CDR3 contains 16 residues. Germline values: CDR1 LNHDA, CDR2 SQIVND (reference sequence). This CDR3 is CASSKRPGTSGYEQYF. The CDR3 DNA follows: TGTGCCAGTAGTAAACGTCCCGGGACTAGCGGCTACGAGCAGTACTTC. The full variable domain, with the rest looked up from reference TRBV19 and TRBJ2-7, is DGGITQSPKYLFRKEGQNVTLSCEQNLNHDAMYWYRQDPGQGLRLIYYSQIVNDFQKGDIAEGYSVSREKKESFPLTVTSAQKNPTAFYLCASSKRPGTSGYEQYFGPGTRLTVT.